This paragraph reports one T cell receptor beta chain. The antigen remains undetermined. All patients were treatment-naive before thyroid surgery. CDR3 length: 14 residues. Trimming took 5 bases from V and 1 from J, leaving 11 bases between them. As processed by the authors: Built for papillary thyroid cancer, a distant-metastasis classifier drew on CDR3 differences across clinicopathological groups. With MiXCR, TCRdb reprocessed the PCR reads. TCRdb's processing, not the authors', yielded these V and J calls. The table records approximately 37,000 clones, 15% of them present only once. The sample comes from a study of metastatic and nonmetastatic thyroid tumors. Study summary: Repertoire comparison spanned blood and tumor or nodule tissue of malignant and benign thyroid patients.

Study results and caveats: Reportedly, malignant thyroid tumors had significantly higher TCR beta diversity than benign nodules, in blood and tumor.

The TCR originated in a male donor with papillary thyroid cancer or a benign thyroid nodule (not recorded which). Some clones in this sample may be carry-over from other donors' samples. The chain has TRBV12-3 or TRBV12-4 and TRBJ2-5, with no clear D. Sequenced sample: blood. In DNA, the CDR3 is TGTGCCAGCAGTGATCGACGGATCCAAGAGACCCAGTACTTC. Amino acid sequence: CASSDRRIQETQYF.